This T cell receptor beta chain was recorded in a study of blood T cell repertoires in COVID-19 (dated by TCRdb to 2020 to 2022). Background for the entire study: Samples from collaborators originated in the United States, Italy and Spain and spanned both the acute and convalescent phases of COVID-19. The prospective study material was composed of cDNA or gDNA derived from T cells, B-cell-depleted T cells, or PBMCs. Deeply sampled blood TCRbeta repertoires from subjects exposed to, actively infected with, or recovered from COVID-19 were included in the dataset. The repertoires were released in a freely available public database intended as a resource for research on the immune response to SARS-CoV-2. Samples came from the ongoing ImmuneRACE study (first 160 participants) plus 1,254 subjects from 6 global collaborators. The sample metadata nearly always contained a de-identified subject ID, COVID-19 status, age in years and sex. Where available, HLA class I and class II types were obtained from metadata supplied by the sample provider rather than from assay-based typing. Study-level results and caveats: How much clinical and demographic metadata was included differed by source and by participant, and the metadata was provided uncurated.

The immunoSEQ Assay, a bias-controlled multiplex PCR, was used to amplify TCRbeta CDR3 regions from genomic DNA. Concerning the study's data processing: The number of nucleated cells in each sample was estimated from the amplification of reference gene primers within the assay. Sequence reads were collapsed and filtered to measure the absolute abundance of every unique TCRbeta CDR3 rearrangement. Productive Simpson clonality was computed per sample as the square root of Simpson's diversity index over productive rearrangements. Not all clones reach the TCRdb copy of this immuneACCESS table, which keeps in-frame sequences only. Checked studies attribute under half of the gap to unresolved V genes and leave the rest unexplained. V and J calls plus clone size are reproduced from that table; the DNA served to infer D and trimming. The sample profile shows approximately 72,000 clones; 70% to 90% of them were found once. Approximately 30% of the sample is in the top ten clones.

From the germline V gene, CDR1 is MNHEY and CDR2 is SVGAGI. CDR3 length: 15 amino acids, cysteine to phenylalanine. Only CDR3 DNA remains: 45 bases, in frame from the first base. The V end loses 7 bases and the J end loses 1 base, and a stretch of 16 bases separates them. This clone was recorded a few times. Its cognate antigen has yet to be identified. Base qualities were left out, and no much larger clone turns up one base away. Whole blood was collected in K2EDTA tubes by collaborating institutions according to the institutions' own protocols. For TCRbeta analysis, collaborators shipped samples as frozen whole blood, isolated PBMCs, or DNA extracted from either of those sample types.

The sample consisted of peripheral blood. The TCR comes from a man aged 50 to 59 with acute or convalescent COVID-19. Here the chain combines TRBV6-5 and TRBJ1-1, with a weak D call of TRBD1 (5 bases match). CDR3 region: CASMRGLFPNTEAFF. The DNA sequence is given as TGTGCCAGCATGCGGGGCCTTTTTCCGAACACTGAAGCTTTCTTT.